The 24 T cell receptor beta chains in this list originate from one sample, sequenced in a study of blood T cells in healthy people across ages. The authors ran a second PCR of 7 to 11 cycles using a sample-barcoded 5' primer and a J-beta primer mix. A single record per CDR3 protein comes from TCRdb applying MiXCR to the 5' RACE reads. The table lists roughly 800,000 distinct CDR3 sequences, more than 45% of them singletons, with 20% to 25% in the top ten. The source material was blood. The source is a man between 25 and 39 years old in good health.

The chain has TRBV20-1 and TRBJ2-7, with D unclear. CDR3 length: 14 amino acids. V gave up 6 bases and J gave up 2 bases, with 17 bases separating them. Germline V CDR1 and CDR2: DFQATT, SNEGSKA (reference sequence). The CDR3 nucleotides are TGCAGTGCCGAACTACGTACGTCCACCTACGAGCAGTACTTC. Translating gives CSAELRTSTYEQYF.

This chain links TRBV4-1 with TRBJ2-6; TRBD1 matches at 8 bases. V was pared by 5 bases and J by 0 bases, with 15 bases of the junction left unmatched. Germline V gene data show CDR1 as MGHRA and CDR2 as YSYEKL. The length of the CDR3 is 20 residues. The CDR3 sequence is CASSSLGGQDSISGANVLTF. The CDR3 DNA reads TGCGCCAGCAGCTCCCTTGGGGGACAGGATTCGATCTCTGGGGCCAACGTCCTGACTTTC.

This clonotype was observed a few times. The V gene is TRBV9, the J gene TRBJ2-1; no firm D call. The CDR3 totals 16 residues. Germline V gene data show CDR1 as SGDLS and CDR2 as YYNGEE. V was shortened by 7 bases and J by 3 bases, with 20 bases between the two germline ends. CDR3 sequence (DNA): TGTGCCAGCTCTCGGTCGCTAGGAGTGCTCTACAATGAGCAGTTCTTC. Protein product: CASSRSLGVLYNEQFF. The complete variable domain, with remaining parts taken from reference TRBV9 and TRBJ2-1, reads DSGVTQTPKHLITATGQRVTLRCSPRSGDLSVYWYQQSLDQGLQFLIQYYNGEERAKGNILERFSAQQFPDLHSELNLSSLELGDSALYFCASSRSLGVLYNEQFFGPGTRLTVL.

The table lists this clonotype with a few counts. The chain recombines TRBV20-1 with TRBJ2-7; perhaps TRBD2 as D (6 bases). Per germline, CDR1 DFQATT and CDR2 SNEGSKA (reference sequence). The CDR3 consists of 15 residues. The V end was cut by 4 bases, the J end by 2 bases, with 18 bases between. The CDR3 DNA follows: TGCAGTGCTAACCCTAGCGAGAGCCTAACCTACGAGCAGTACTTC. As protein: CSANPSESLTYEQYF.

V usage is TRBV3-1 and J usage is TRBJ2-3; the D gene is possibly TRBD2 (6 bases). The CDR3 spans 15 residues. Germline assignment: CDR1 LGHDT and CDR2 YNNKEL (reference sequence). V was trimmed by 1 base and J by 6 bases, leaving 14 bases between them. Written as DNA, the CDR3 is TGTGCCAGCAGCCAAGGAACTAGCCAGTGGGATACGCAGTATTTT. It is translated as CASSQGTSQWDTQYF.

Note on this clonotype: It may be a read error: a sequence one base away is much more abundant. V is TRBV20-1 and J is TRBJ1-6; D call uncertain. Germline assignment: CDR1 DFQATT and CDR2 SNEGSKA (reference sequence). The CDR3 has 15 residues. Trimming left V 1 base short and J 6 bases short, with 13 bases between. The CDR3 spells CSARGAGLVNSPLHF. CDR3 nucleotides: TGCAGTGCTAGAGGTGCTGGCCTGGTTAATTCACCCCTCCACTTT.

V usage is TRBV11-1 and J usage is TRBJ2-5; 7 bases align to TRBD1. Trimming took 5 bases from V and 5 from J; bases not matched to a gene: 5. The CDR3 is made up of 13 amino acids. Germline CDR1 and CDR2: SGHAT and FQDESV (reference sequence). The CDR3 sequence: CASSTDRAETQYF. CDR3 in DNA: TGTGCCAGCAGCACTGACAGGGCTGAGACCCAGTACTTC.

In its sample, this clonotype was seen a few times. V gene TRBV7-2 combines with J gene TRBJ2-1; possibly TRBD2 for D (6 bases). V was shortened by 2 bases and J by 2 bases, with 7 bases between the two germline ends. Germline V gives CDR1 SGHTA, CDR2 FQGNSA. The CDR3 is 14 residues long. The CDR3 is CASSLRLAYNEQFF. The CDR3 coding sequence is TGTGCCAGCAGCTTAAGACTAGCCTACAATGAGCAGTTCTTC.

The gene calls are TRBV11-2 and TRBJ2-1; 7 bases are a match to TRBD2. This CDR3 has 14 amino acids. After removal of 3 bases from V and 8 bases from J, the junction contained 7 bases not matched to a gene. Looked up from germline, CDR1 is SGHAT and CDR2 is FQNNGV. The CDR3 bases are TGTGCCAGCAGCTTGCCGGGACTATCCGATGAGCAGTTCTTC. This gives the protein CASSLPGLSDEQFF.

The J gene is TRBJ2-7, the V gene TRBV7-2, with 8 bases that match TRBD1. The J call may be incorrect, as the DNA end agrees better with TRBJ2-5. This CDR3 spans 17 amino acids. Germline loops: CDR1 SGHTA, CDR2 FQGNSA. The CDR3 protein is CASSAKMVRTGIQTQYF. The CDR3 DNA reads as TGTGCCAGCAGCGCCAAAATGGTCAGGACAGGGATACAGACCCAGTACTTC.

The V and J genes are TRBV6-2 or TRBV6-3 and TRBJ2-1; 7 nucleotides align to TRBD2. CDR3 length: 17 amino acids. V shed 9 bases and J 7 bases; nucleotides not matched to a gene: 21. CDR1 is MNHEY, CDR2 SVGEGT, per germline. Written as DNA, the CDR3 is TGTGCCAGTACAGACTTCCAAGCGGGACTAACCTTGAATGAGCAGTTCTTC. Protein: CASTDFQAGLTLNEQFF.

This rearrangement joins TRBV20-1 to TRBJ2-1; tentative D call: TRBD2 (6 bases). The CDR3 contains 13 residues. V was pared by 1 base and J by 3 bases, with 7 bases between. Germline lookup yields CDR1 DFQATT and CDR2 SNEGSKA (reference sequence). The CDR3 spells CSARAGSYNEQFF. CDR3 bases: TGCAGTGCTAGAGCCGGGAGCTACAATGAGCAGTTCTTC.

The gene calls are TRBV25-1 and TRBJ1-4; D may be TRBD1 (6 bases). The CDR3 extends over 15 amino acids. Germline V gives CDR1 MGHDK, CDR2 SYGVNS. V lost 7 bases and J lost 8, with 20 bases in between. The CDR3 is CASTNRGGGQEKLFF. The CDR3, as DNA: TGTGCCAGCACTAATCGCGGGGGCGGGCAAGAAAAACTGTTTTTT.

The chain uses TRBV20-1 and TRBJ2-6; weak D call: TRBD2 (5 bases). Looked up from germline, CDR1 is DFQATT and CDR2 is SNEGSKA (reference sequence). The length of the CDR3 is 16 residues. The germline V and J ends were trimmed by 6 bases and 0 bases, with 15 bases remaining between them. CDR3 coding DNA: TGCAGTGCCCGCCAGGTGGGGAGCTCTGGGGCCAACGTCCTGACTTTC. It translates to CSARQVGSSGANVLTF.

The rearrangement uses TRBV20-1 and TRBJ2-5, with 9 nucleotides matching TRBD2. The J call could be wrong; TRBJ2-7 is a better fit for the DNA end. This CDR3 contains 12 residues. The germline V gene encodes CDR1 DFQATT and CDR2 SNEGSKA (reference sequence). DNA for the CDR3: TGCAGTGCTACGGGACTAGCTTACGAGCAGTACTTC. This gives the protein CSATGLAYEQYF.

This rearrangement joins TRBV6-6 to TRBJ1-2, with D possibly TRBD1 on 5 matching bases. This CDR3 has 15 residues. CDR1 and CDR2 (germline): MNHNY, SVGAGI (reference sequence). Trimming left V 0 bases short and J 1 base short, with 9 bases between. Here the CDR3 reads CASSYSGGDNYGYTF. The DNA for the CDR3 is TGTGCCAGCAGTTACTCGGGGGGGGATAACTATGGCTACACCTTC.

The genes are TRBV20-1 and TRBJ2-6, with D uncertain. V dropped 2 bases and J dropped 0 bases, with 5 bases sitting between them. CDR3 length equals 14 residues. CDR1 and CDR2 from the germline V gene are DFQATT and SNEGSKA (reference sequence). The CDR3 DNA is TGCAGTGCTAGACCAGTCTCTGGGGCCAACGTCCTGACTTTC. Translated, it gives CSARPVSGANVLTF.

This chain connects TRBV4-3 to TRBJ2-1, with 10 bases fitting TRBD2. This CDR3 region has 15 residues. The germline CDR1 and CDR2 sequences are LGHNA and YSLEER. J was trimmed by 12 bases and V by 1 base; bases with no gene match: 9. CDR3 region: CASSQGSSGSLRQFF. The DNA for the CDR3 is TGCGCCAGCAGCCAAGGTTCTAGCGGGAGTTTGAGGCAGTTCTTC.

The J gene is TRBJ2-5, the V gene TRBV5-1; tentative D call: TRBD1 (5 bases). The CDR3 totals 13 residues. Germline V CDR1 and CDR2: SGHRS, YFSETQ. V was pared by 5 bases and J by 4 bases, with 12 bases between. CDR3 in amino acids: CASRGLVVETQYF. The CDR3, as DNA: TGCGCCAGCAGGGGGCTAGTGGTAGAGACCCAGTACTTC.

The chain uses TRBV29-1 and TRBJ2-5; D is unclear. The CDR3 totals 12 residues. The ends were cut back, 3 bases at V and 5 bases at J, with 10 bases in the middle. Germline V gene sequence: CDR1 SQVTM, CDR2 ANQGSEA. CDR3 in amino acids: CSVDPTRETQYF. CDR3 in DNA: TGCAGCGTTGATCCCACCAGGGAGACCCAGTACTTC.

This clonotype was observed a few times. The rearrangement uses TRBV10-3 and TRBJ1-2; D unclear. Trimming took 0 bases from V and 7 from J, leaving 9 bases between them. The germline gives CDR1 ENHRY, CDR2 SYGVKD. This CDR3 has 13 amino acids. The CDR3 sequence is CAISESTLSGYTF. The CDR3 DNA reads as TGTGCCATCAGTGAGTCGACCCTAAGTGGCTACACCTTC.

V and J are TRBV10-3 and TRBJ2-2; a weak D match, TRBD1 (6 bases). The CDR3 runs to 12 residues. The V end lost 6 bases, the J end lost 5 bases, and 7 bases lay between the germline ends. Per the germline V gene, CDR1 is ENHRY and CDR2 is SYGVKD. CDR3 nucleotide sequence: TGTGCCATCAGGGACAGAACCGGGGAGCTGTTTTTT. The encoded protein is CAIRDRTGELFF.

This clonotype was seen just once. This CDR3 reads CASSKGKRASGGPLGETQYF. CDR3 in DNA: TGTGCCAGCAGCAAAGGAAAGAGGGCTAGCGGGGGACCCCTCGGTGAGACCCAGTACTTC. The rearrangement uses TRBV21-1 and TRBJ2-5; TRBD2, the D gene given by the table, was not confirmed from the DNA. TRBV21-1 is shown as a pseudogene. CDR3 size: 20 residues.

This sequence joins TRBV5-5 and TRBJ1-1; D is unresolved. Germline V gene data show CDR1 as SGHKS and CDR2 as YYEKEE (reference sequence). The CDR3 loop spans 13 amino acids. Trimming cost V 4 bases and J 11 bases, with 18 bases left between them. The CDR3 protein is CASSILGRQAAFF. The CDR3 DNA sequence: TGTGCCAGCAGCATACTAGGACGGCAGGCGGCTTTCTTT.